Below are 30 T cell receptor beta chains sequenced from a single sample in a study of Graves' ophthalmopathy and Graves' hyperthyroidism. The sequenced template was RNA, covering the TCR beta CDR3 region. First-round RT-PCR relied on HTBI primers, and a second-round multiplex PCR came next. One entry per CDR3 protein results from TCRdb running MiXCR on the multiplex PCR reads. This table has hundreds of thousands of distinct CDR3 sequences, roughly 50% appearing once. The specimen sequenced was peripheral blood. Source of these receptors: an adult man with Graves' ophthalmopathy.

This clonotype was counted between two and nine times. This chain joins TRBV9 and TRBJ1-6, with TRBD1 identical over 11 bases. V dropped 4 bases and J dropped 6; count of bases not matched to a gene: 6. Germline V gene data show CDR1 as SGDLS and CDR2 as YYNGEE. The CDR3 spans 16 residues. The CDR3 loop reads CASSRTGGAANSPLHF. CDR3 bases: TGTGCCAGCAGCCGGACAGGGGGCGCGGCTAATTCACCCCTCCACTTT.

This clonotype has only a few counts. This rearrangement joins TRBV5-1 to TRBJ2-5, with D possibly TRBD1 on 8 matching bases. CDR1 is SGHRS and CDR2 is YFSETQ in the germline V gene. CDR3 length: 15 residues. V was trimmed by 4 bases and J by 4 bases, leaving 17 bases between them. CDR3: CASSLKTGGGETQYF. The CDR3 DNA follows: TGCGCCAGCAGCCTCAAAACAGGGGGGGGAGAGACCCAGTACTTC.

The chain couples TRBV12-3 or TRBV12-4 to TRBJ2-2; D gene uncertain. Trimming cost V 7 bases and J 7 bases, with 22 bases left between them. There are 16 residues in the CDR3. This CDR3 reads CASTRRAGIRDGELFF. CDR3 sequence (DNA): TGTGCCAGCACCAGAAGGGCAGGCATTCGCGACGGGGAGCTGTTTTTT.

This clonotype has ten or more counts. The chain combines TRBV5-8 with TRBJ1-2; D unresolved. The CDR3 has 12 residues. The V end lost 0 bases, the J end lost 4 bases, and 4 bases lay between the germline ends. Germline values: CDR1 SGHTS, CDR2 YDEGEE. The CDR3 bases are TGTGCCAGCAGCTTGGCGTCCTATGGCTACACCTTC. Its protein is CASSLASYGYTF. The variable domain in full, completed from reference TRBV5-8 and TRBJ1-2, reads EAGVTQSPTHLIKTRGQQATLRCSPISGHTSVYWYQQALGLGLQFLLWYDEGEERNRGNFPPRFSGRQFPNYSSELNVNALELEDSALYLCASSLASYGYTFGSGTRLTVV.

This chain joins TRBV5-4 and TRBJ2-7, with a possible D match to TRBD1 (6 bases). Germline values: CDR1 SGHNT, CDR2 YYREEE (reference sequence). The CDR3 runs to 15 residues. Trimming removed 0 bases from V and 2 bases from J, with 12 bases in between. This CDR3 reads CASSLGQEPTYEQYF. DNA for the CDR3: TGTGCCAGCAGCTTGGGACAGGAGCCTACCTACGAGCAGTACTTC.

The chain couples TRBV28 to TRBJ2-7; 9 bases map to TRBD1. In germline, CDR1 is MDHEN, CDR2 SYDVKM. The CDR3 contains 15 residues. Trimming cost V 6 bases and J 3 bases; bases outside gene matches: 9. The CDR3 reads CASRGWGQGGYEQYF. The CDR3 bases are TGTGCCAGCAGGGGATGGGGACAGGGAGGCTACGAGCAGTACTTC. Full variable domain (outside the CDR3, taken from reference TRBV28 and TRBJ2-7): DVKVTQSSRYLVKRTGEKVFLECVQDMDHENMFWYRQDPGLGLRLIYFSYDVKMKEKGDIPEGYSVSREKKERFSLILESASTNQTSMYLCASRGWGQGGYEQYFGPGTRLTVT.

The chain uses TRBV7-8 and TRBJ2-7; 10 bases map to TRBD1. Germline V gene sequence: CDR1 SGHVS, CDR2 FQNEAQ. This CDR3 has 17 residues. V lost 3 bases, J lost 6 bases, and 14 bases stayed unmatched. CDR3: CASSLRARDRGLREQYF. The CDR3 nucleotides are TGTGCCAGCAGCTTGAGAGCGCGGGACAGGGGACTCCGCGAGCAGTACTTC.

The V gene is TRBV24-1, the J gene TRBJ1-5, with D possibly TRBD1 on 6 matching bases. Trimming pared 9 bases from V and 4 bases from J, leaving 12 bases between. Germline V gene lookup returns CDR1 KGHDR and CDR2 SFDVKD. The CDR3 consists of 13 residues. CDR3 bases: TGTGCCACCCGGGGGGGGGCAAATCAGCCCCAGCATTTT. Translated, it gives CATRGGANQPQHF.

The J gene is TRBJ1-3, the V gene TRBV7-2; no clear D gene. The germline CDR1 and CDR2 sequences are SGHTA and FQGNSA. V gave up 5 bases and J gave up 0 bases, with 17 bases separating them. The CDR3 has 17 residues. The CDR3 DNA sequence: TGTGCCAGCAGCACACCCGGGAGCCGGTCCTCTGGAAACACCATATATTTT. Its translation: CASSTPGSRSSGNTIYF.

The chain joins TRBV5-4 to TRBJ2-7, with 8 positions matching TRBD2. This CDR3 comprises 15 residues. The germline CDR1 and CDR2 sequences are SGHNT and YYREEE (reference sequence). The junction had 7 bases not matched to a gene; V was cut back by 0 bases and J by 5 bases. CDR3 bases: TGTGCCAGCAGCTTGGCACGGGGGGGCCCGAACGAGCAGTACTTC. Protein product: CASSLARGGPNEQYF.

The rearrangement uses TRBV7-6 and TRBJ2-5, with TRBD1 as a possible D gene (6 bases). The CDR3 is 16 amino acids. Trimming took off 5 bases at V and 2 bases at J, with 18 bases between the two ends. Looked up from germline, CDR1 is SGHVS and CDR2 is FNYEAQ. CDR3 region: CASSPENGGHQETQYF. CDR3 DNA sequence: TGTGCCAGCAGCCCCGAAAATGGGGGCCATCAAGAGACCCAGTACTTC.

V is TRBV25-1 and J is TRBJ2-7; D is undetermined. This CDR3 comprises 13 residues. CDR1 MGHDK and CDR2 SYGVNS come from the germline V gene. Trimming left V 5 bases short and J 5 bases short, with 13 bases between. CDR3 in amino acids: CASSIPSDDEQYF. DNA of the CDR3: TGTGCCAGCAGTATTCCTAGTGACGACGAGCAGTACTTC.

The chain uses TRBV7-9 and TRBJ2-7, with 8 bases that match TRBD1. Unmatched junction bases numbered 7, after V lost 5 bases and J lost 1 base. Germline values: CDR1 SEHNR, CDR2 FQNEAQ (reference sequence). The CDR3 length is 15 residues. The CDR3 DNA reads TGTGCCAGCAGCGATTCGACAGGGGAGTCCTACGAGCAGTACTTC. Its protein product is CASSDSTGESYEQYF.

The rearrangement uses TRBV5-1 and TRBJ2-7; weak D call: TRBD1 (6 bases). Deletions cut 0 bases from V and 5 bases from J, with 12 bases between. Germline CDR1 and CDR2: SGHRS and YFSETQ. The CDR3 is made up of 14 amino acids. The CDR3 is CASSLVGRGHEQYF. The DNA of the CDR3 is TGCGCCAGCAGCTTGGTTGGCAGGGGCCACGAGCAGTACTTC.

The chain combines TRBV24-1 with TRBJ2-7; 11 positions agree with TRBD2. Per germline, CDR1 KGHDR and CDR2 SFDVKD. This CDR3 has 15 residues. The V gene end was trimmed by 4 bases and the J gene end by 2 bases; junction bases not matched to a gene: 3. CDR3 residues: CATSDGTSGPYEQYF. CDR3 bases: TGTGCCACCAGTGACGGGACTAGCGGCCCCTACGAGCAGTACTTC.

The chain joins TRBV11-2 to TRBJ1-1; no clear D. The V gene lost 0 bases and the J gene lost 7 bases, with 9 bases spanning the gap. Germline V CDR1 and CDR2: SGHAT, FQNNGV. This CDR3 has 13 residues. This chain's CDR3 is CASSLEAAFEAFF. The CDR3 DNA reads as TGTGCCAGCAGCTTAGAGGCAGCCTTTGAAGCTTTCTTT. The entire variable domain, with the rest obtained from reference TRBV11-2 and TRBJ1-1, is as follows: EAGVAQSPRYKIIEKRQSVAFWCNPISGHATLYWYQQILGQGPKLLIQFQNNGVVDDSQLPKDRFSAERLKGVDSTLKIQPAKLEDSAVYLCASSLEAAFEAFFGQGTRLTVV.

This clonotype was seen more than once but under ten times. V gene TRBV7-9 combines with J gene TRBJ2-6, with 9 bases that match TRBD1. The CDR3 totals 18 residues. J lost 1 base, V lost 2 bases, and 6 bases had no gene match. CDR1 is SEHNR, CDR2 FQNEAQ, per germline (reference sequence). CDR3 amino acids: CASSLLGTGMSGANVLTF. The CDR3 nucleotides read TGTGCCAGCAGCTTATTAGGGACAGGGATGTCTGGGGCCAACGTCCTGACTTTC.

The CDR3: CASRTIGGPNTEAFF. The CDR3 coding sequence is TGTGCCAGCAGAACGATTGGGGGACCGAACACTGAAGCTTTCTTT. The rearrangement joins TRBV12-3 or TRBV12-4 to TRBJ1-1; perhaps TRBD1 as D (5 bases). This CDR3 has 15 residues. Trimming removed 6 bases at V and 1 base at J, with 15 bases between.

Concerning this clonotype itself: This sequence may be a read error, since a much larger clone differs from it by one base. The chain joins TRBV20-1 to TRBJ1-2, with 8 positions matching TRBD1. Germline values: CDR1 DFQATT, CDR2 SNEGSKA (reference sequence). CDR3 length: 13 amino acids. With V trimmed by 5 bases and J by 9 bases, 11 bases remained unmatched. CDR3: CSAVTDRGSSYTF. The CDR3 bases are TGCAGTGCTGTAACCGACAGGGGCTCCAGCTACACCTTC.

The chain couples TRBV2 to TRBJ2-5; D gene ambiguous. Germline V gene lookup returns CDR1 SNHLY and CDR2 FYNNEI. This CDR3 comprises 14 residues. V was trimmed by 6 bases and J by 1 base, leaving 12 bases between them. CDR3 DNA: TGTGCCAGCAGAGCTTGGACGGCCCAAGAGACCCAGTACTTC. Protein sequence: CASRAWTAQETQYF.

The chain uses TRBV25-1 and TRBJ2-2, with D maybe TRBD2 (5 bases). Germline CDR1 MGHDK, CDR2 SYGVNS. The V gene lost 6 bases and the J gene lost 1 base, with 15 bases spanning the gap. The length of the CDR3 is 16 residues. DNA for the CDR3: TGTGCCAGCAGCTTGTTGGGGAGACAGAACACCGGGGAGCTGTTTTTT. Protein product: CASSLLGRQNTGELFF.

The V call is TRBV7-3, the J call TRBJ2-3; D is unclear. The germline V gene has CDR1 SGHTA and CDR2 FQGTGA. The V end lost 3 bases, the J end lost 6 bases, and 7 bases lay between the germline ends. The CDR3 consists of 12 residues. CDR3 in amino acids: CASSFKDDTQYF. The CDR3 region has the DNA TGTGCCAGCAGCTTTAAGGATGATACGCAGTATTTT.

This rearrangement joins TRBV20-1 to TRBJ2-5; D perhaps matches TRBD2 (5 bases). The CDR3 totals 12 residues. The germline CDR1 and CDR2 sequences are DFQATT and SNEGSKA (reference sequence). The V gene lost 4 bases and the J gene lost 6 bases, with 12 bases spanning the gap. DNA of the CDR3: TGCAGTGCTATACTAATCGGGAAGACCCAGTACTTC. Translation: CSAILIGKTQYF.

This clonotype was observed many times. The chain joins TRBV10-3 to TRBJ2-7, with D possibly TRBD1 on 6 matching bases. Per germline, CDR1 ENHRY and CDR2 SYGVKD. The CDR3 extends over 9 amino acids. CDR3 sequence reads: CALRGRQYF. The CDR3 coding sequence is TGTGCTCTCAGGGGAAGGCAGTACTTC.

This clonotype was recorded many times. The junction does not match germline at one end; this may be a read error. The chain joins TRBV4-1 to TRBJ1-2; no clear D gene. The CDR3 consists of 13 residues. Germline V gene data show CDR1 as MGHRA and CDR2 as YSYEKL. The CDR3 sequence: CASSLRGSYGYTF. CDR3 sequence (DNA): TGTGCCAGCAGCTTGCGAGGGAGCTATGGCTACACCTTC.

V is TRBV9 and J is TRBJ1-2; 10 nucleotides align to TRBD1. Germline V gene sequence: CDR1 SGDLS, CDR2 YYNGEE. V was pared by 5 bases and J by 3 bases, with 4 bases of the junction left unmatched. The CDR3 is 14 residues long. CDR3 bases: TGTGCCAGCAGTACCGGACAGGGGGACTATGGCTACACCTTC. This codes for CASSTGQGDYGYTF.

The V gene is TRBV29-1, the J gene TRBJ2-7; D possibly corresponds to TRBD1 (6 bases). Germline V CDR1 and CDR2: SQVTM, ANQGSEA. The length of the CDR3 is 12 residues. The DNA of the CDR3 is TGCAGGCGACAGGCAAGCTCCTACGAGCAGTACTTC. This encodes CRRQASSYEQYF.

This clonotype has more than one count but fewer than ten. The chain couples TRBV20-1 to TRBJ2-5; D is possibly TRBD2 (5 bases). V was clipped by 3 bases and J by 5 bases, with 13 bases between them. This CDR3 contains 13 residues. Looked up from germline, CDR1 is DFQATT and CDR2 is SNEGSKA (reference sequence). In nucleotides, the CDR3 is TGCAGTGCTAGGGAGGCTCAGTTTGAGACCCAGTACTTC. Its protein is CSAREAQFETQYF.

This chain links TRBV7-9 with TRBJ2-7, with 8 bases identical to TRBD1. The germline gives CDR1 SEHNR, CDR2 FQNEAQ (reference sequence). The CDR3 sequence is 15 residues long. Unmatched junction bases numbered 12, after V lost 6 bases and J lost 5 bases. CDR3 protein: CASRRTQGAGDEQYF. Here the CDR3 DNA reads TGTGCCAGCAGGCGAACGCAGGGGGCTGGGGACGAGCAGTACTTC.

CDR3 sequence: CSASEGTAGELFF. CDR3 sequence (DNA): TGCAGTGCCTCAGAGGGTACGGCCGGGGAGCTGTTTTTT. The chain joins TRBV20-1 to TRBJ2-2, with a weak D call TRBD2 (5 bases). Trimming stripped 6 bases from V and 6 bases from J, with 14 bases between. Germline CDR1 reads DFQATT; CDR2 reads SNEGSKA (reference sequence). This CDR3 comprises 13 residues.